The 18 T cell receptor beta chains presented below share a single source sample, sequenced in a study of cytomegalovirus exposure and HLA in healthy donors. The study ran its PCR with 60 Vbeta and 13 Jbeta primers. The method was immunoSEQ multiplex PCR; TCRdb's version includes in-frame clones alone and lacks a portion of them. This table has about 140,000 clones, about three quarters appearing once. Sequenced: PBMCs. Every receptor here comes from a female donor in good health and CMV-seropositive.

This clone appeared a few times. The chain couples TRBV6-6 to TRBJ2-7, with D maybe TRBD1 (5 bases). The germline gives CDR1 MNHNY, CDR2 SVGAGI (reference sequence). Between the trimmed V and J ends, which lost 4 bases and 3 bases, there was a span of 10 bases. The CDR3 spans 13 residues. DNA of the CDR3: TGTGCCAGCAGTTTCAGGGTTTACTACGAGCAGTACTTC. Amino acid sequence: CASSFRVYYEQYF.

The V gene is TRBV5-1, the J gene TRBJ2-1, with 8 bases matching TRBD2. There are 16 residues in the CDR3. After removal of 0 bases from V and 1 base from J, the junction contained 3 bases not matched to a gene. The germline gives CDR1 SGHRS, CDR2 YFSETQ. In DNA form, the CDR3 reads TGCGCCAGCAGCTTGGGGGGACTAGTTTCCTACAATGAGCAGTTCTTC. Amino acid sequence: CASSLGGLVSYNEQFF.

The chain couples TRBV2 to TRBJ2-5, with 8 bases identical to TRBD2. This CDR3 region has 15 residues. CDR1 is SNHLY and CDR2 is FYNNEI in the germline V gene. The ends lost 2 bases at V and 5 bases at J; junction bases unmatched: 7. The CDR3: CASSEFLAGGETQYF. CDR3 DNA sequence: TGTGCCAGCAGTGAATTCCTAGCGGGTGGGGAGACCCAGTACTTC.

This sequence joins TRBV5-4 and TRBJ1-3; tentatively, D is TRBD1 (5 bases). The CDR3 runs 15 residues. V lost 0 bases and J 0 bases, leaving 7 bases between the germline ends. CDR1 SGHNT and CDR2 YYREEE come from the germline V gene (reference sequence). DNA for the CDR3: TGTGCCAGCAGCTTGGACAGGAACTCTGGAAACACCATATATTTT. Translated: CASSLDRNSGNTIYF. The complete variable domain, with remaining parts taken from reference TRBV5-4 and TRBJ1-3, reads ETGVTQSPTHLIKTRGQQVTLRCSSQSGHNTVSWYQQALGQGPQFIFQYYREEENGRGNFPPRFSGLQFPNYSSELNVNALELDDSALYLCASSLDRNSGNTIYFGEGSWLTVV.

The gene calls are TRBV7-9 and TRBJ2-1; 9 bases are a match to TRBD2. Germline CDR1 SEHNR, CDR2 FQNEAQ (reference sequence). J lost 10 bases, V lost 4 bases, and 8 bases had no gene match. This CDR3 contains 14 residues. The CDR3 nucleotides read TGTGCCAGCAGCTCTGCCGGGACTAGCTGGGAGCAGTTCTTC. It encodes CASSSAGTSWEQFF.

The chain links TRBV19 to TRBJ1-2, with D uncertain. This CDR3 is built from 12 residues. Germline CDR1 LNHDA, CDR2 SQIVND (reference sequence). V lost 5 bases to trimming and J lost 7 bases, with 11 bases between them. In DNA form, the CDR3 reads TGTGCCAGTAGTCTACCCGGTCGTGGCTACACCTTC. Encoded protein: CASSLPGRGYTF.

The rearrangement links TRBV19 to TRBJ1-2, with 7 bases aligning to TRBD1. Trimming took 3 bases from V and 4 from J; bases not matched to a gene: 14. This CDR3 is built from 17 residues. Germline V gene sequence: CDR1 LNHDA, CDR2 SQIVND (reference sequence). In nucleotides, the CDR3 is TGTGCCAGTAGTATCCCGCCTGGACAGGCCTCGACCTATGGCTACACCTTC. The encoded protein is CASSIPPGQASTYGYTF.

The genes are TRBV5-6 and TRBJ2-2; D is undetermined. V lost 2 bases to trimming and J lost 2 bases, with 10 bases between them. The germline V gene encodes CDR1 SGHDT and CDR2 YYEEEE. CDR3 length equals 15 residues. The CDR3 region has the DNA TGTGCCAGCAGCTTATTTCGAGGAAACACCGGGGAGCTGTTTTTT. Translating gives CASSLFRGNTGELFF.

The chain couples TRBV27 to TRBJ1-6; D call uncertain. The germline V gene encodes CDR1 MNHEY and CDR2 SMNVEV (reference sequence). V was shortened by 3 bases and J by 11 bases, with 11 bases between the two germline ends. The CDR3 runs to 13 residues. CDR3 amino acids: CASSFTGFAPLHF. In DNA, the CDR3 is TGTGCCAGCAGTTTTACGGGGTTTGCACCCCTCCACTTT.

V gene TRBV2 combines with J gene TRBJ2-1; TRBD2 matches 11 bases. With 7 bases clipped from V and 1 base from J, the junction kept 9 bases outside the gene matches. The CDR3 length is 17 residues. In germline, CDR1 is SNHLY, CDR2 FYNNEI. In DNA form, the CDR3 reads TGTGCCAGCATGGGGTACCCTAGCGGGGGGTCCTACAATGAGCAGTTCTTC. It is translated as CASMGYPSGGSYNEQFF.

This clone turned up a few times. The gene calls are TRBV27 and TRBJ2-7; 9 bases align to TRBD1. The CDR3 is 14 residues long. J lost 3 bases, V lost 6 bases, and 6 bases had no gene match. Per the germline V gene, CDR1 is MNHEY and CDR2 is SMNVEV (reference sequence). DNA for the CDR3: TGTGCCAGCAGGACGGGACAGGGAATCTACGAGCAGTACTTC. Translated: CASRTGQGIYEQYF.

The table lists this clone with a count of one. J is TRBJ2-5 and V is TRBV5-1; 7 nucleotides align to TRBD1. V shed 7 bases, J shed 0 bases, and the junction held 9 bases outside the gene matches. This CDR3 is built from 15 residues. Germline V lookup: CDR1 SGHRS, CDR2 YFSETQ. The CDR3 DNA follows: TGCGCCAGCCAATTCCGGGACAGTAACCAAGAGACCCAGTACTTC. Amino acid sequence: CASQFRDSNQETQYF.

CDR3 amino acids: CASSLRQTYEQYF. In DNA form, the CDR3 reads TGTGCCAGCAGCTTACGACAGACTTACGAGCAGTACTTC. The chain links TRBV7-3 to TRBJ2-7, with D possibly being TRBD1 (5 bases). There are 13 residues in the CDR3. The V end lost 2 bases, the J end lost 4 bases, and 9 bases lay between the germline ends. Germline CDR1 is SGHTA and CDR2 is FQGTGA.

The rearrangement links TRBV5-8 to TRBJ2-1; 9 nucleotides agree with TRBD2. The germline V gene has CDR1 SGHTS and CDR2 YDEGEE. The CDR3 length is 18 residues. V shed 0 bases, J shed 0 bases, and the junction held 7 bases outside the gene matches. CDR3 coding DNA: TGTGCCAGCAGCTTGGGACTAGCGGACCAGAGCTCCTACAATGAGCAGTTCTTC. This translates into CASSLGLADQSSYNEQFF.

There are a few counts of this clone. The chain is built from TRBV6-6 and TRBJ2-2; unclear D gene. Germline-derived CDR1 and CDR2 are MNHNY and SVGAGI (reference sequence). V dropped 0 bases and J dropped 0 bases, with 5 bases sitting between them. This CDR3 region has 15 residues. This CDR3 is CASSYSRTNTGELFF. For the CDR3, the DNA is TGTGCCAGCAGTTACTCGAGGACGAACACCGGGGAGCTGTTTTTT.

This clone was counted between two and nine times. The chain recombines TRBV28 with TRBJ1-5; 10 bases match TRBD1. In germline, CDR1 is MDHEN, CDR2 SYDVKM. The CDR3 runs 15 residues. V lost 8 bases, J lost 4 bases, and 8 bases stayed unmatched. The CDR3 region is CASLRGDRGNQPQHF. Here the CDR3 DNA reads TGTGCCAGCCTTAGGGGGGACAGGGGTAATCAGCCCCAGCATTTT.

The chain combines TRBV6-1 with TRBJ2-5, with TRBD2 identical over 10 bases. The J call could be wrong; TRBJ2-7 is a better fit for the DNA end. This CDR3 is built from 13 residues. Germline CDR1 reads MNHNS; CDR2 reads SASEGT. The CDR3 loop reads CASGLAETYEQYF. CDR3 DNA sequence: TGTGCCAGCGGACTAGCGGAAACCTACGAGCAGTACTTC.

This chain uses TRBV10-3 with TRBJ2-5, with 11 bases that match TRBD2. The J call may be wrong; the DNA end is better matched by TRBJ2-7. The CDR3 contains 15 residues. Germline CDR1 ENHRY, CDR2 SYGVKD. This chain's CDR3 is CAISVGSGGDGEQYF. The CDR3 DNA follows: TGTGCCATCAGTGTAGGTAGCGGGGGGGACGGCGAGCAGTACTTC.